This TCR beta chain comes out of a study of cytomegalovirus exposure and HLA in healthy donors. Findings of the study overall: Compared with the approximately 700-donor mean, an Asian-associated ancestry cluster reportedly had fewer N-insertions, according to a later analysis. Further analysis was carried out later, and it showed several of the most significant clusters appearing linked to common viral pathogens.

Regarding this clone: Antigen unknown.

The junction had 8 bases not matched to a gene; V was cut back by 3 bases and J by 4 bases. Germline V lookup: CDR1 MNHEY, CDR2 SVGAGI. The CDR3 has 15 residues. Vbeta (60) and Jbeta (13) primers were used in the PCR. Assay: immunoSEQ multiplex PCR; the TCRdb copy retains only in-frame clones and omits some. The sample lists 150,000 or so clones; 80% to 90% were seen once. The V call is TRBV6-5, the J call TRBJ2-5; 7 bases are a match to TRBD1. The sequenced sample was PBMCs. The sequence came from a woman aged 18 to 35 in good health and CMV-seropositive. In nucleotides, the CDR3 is TGTGCCAGCAGTTATCTCCCAGGGGGTTCAGAGACCCAGTACTTC. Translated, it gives CASSYLPGGSETQYF.